The 23 T cell receptor beta chains presented below share a single source sample, sequenced in a study of memory CD4+ T cells and cytomegalovirus serostatus. Single viable CD3+CD4+CD8-CD45RO+ cells were sorted as the memory CD4+ T cells. Clones were sequenced by immunoSEQ multiplex PCR, and TCRdb holds only the in-frame ones, with some missing. The sample consists of 80,000 to 100,000 clones, about 80% of them appearing once. Input material: memory CD4+ T cells from blood. The source of these receptors is an adult in good health and CMV-seropositive.

V is TRBV27 and J is TRBJ2-3; D unclear. V shed 5 bases and J shed 1 base, with 7 bases lying between them. Germline lookup yields CDR1 MNHEY and CDR2 SMNVEV (reference sequence). This CDR3 is 13 amino acids long. CDR3 sequence: CASSHRGTDTQYF. The CDR3 region has the DNA TGTGCCAGCAGTCATCGAGGCACAGATACGCAGTATTTT.

This chain connects TRBV2 to TRBJ2-7; TRBD1 might be the D (5 bases). V was trimmed by 6 bases and J by 6 bases, leaving 18 bases between them. CDR1 and CDR2 from the germline V gene are SNHLY and FYNNEI. The CDR3 consists of 14 residues. The CDR3 is CASRLKGAASEQYF. As DNA, the CDR3 is TGTGCCAGCAGGCTGAAAGGGGCCGCTTCCGAGCAGTACTTC.

The chain carries TRBV4-3 and TRBJ1-3; D remains ambiguous. The CDR3 consists of 16 residues. The germline gives CDR1 LGHNA, CDR2 YSLEER. Trimming shortened V by 1 base and J by 0 bases, and 10 bases separated the two germline ends. The CDR3 loop reads CASSQVAPSSGNTIYF. The CDR3 DNA reads as TGCGCCAGCAGCCAAGTTGCACCCAGCTCTGGAAACACCATATATTTT.

This sequence joins TRBV5-1 and TRBJ2-7, with 7 positions matching TRBD1. The CDR3 spans 15 residues. V was clipped by 4 bases and J by 2 bases; unmatched bases: 9. The V gene's germline CDR1 is SGHRS and CDR2 YFSETQ. The CDR3 DNA sequence: TGCGCCAGCAGCAAAGATTCGACAGGGACCTACGAGCAGTACTTC. It translates to CASSKDSTGTYEQYF.

The chain combines TRBV28 with TRBJ2-1, with a possible D match to TRBD1 (5 bases). Germline CDR1 reads MDHEN; CDR2 reads SYDVKM. Between the trimmed V and J ends, which lost 2 bases and 1 base, there was a span of 9 bases. The CDR3 extends over 15 amino acids. CDR3 nucleotides: TGTGCCAGCAGTTTAGCAGGGTCTTCCTACAATGAGCAGTTCTTC. Translated: CASSLAGSSYNEQFF.

V and J are TRBV28 and TRBJ1-5, with D maybe TRBD1 (6 bases). Germline CDR1 and CDR2: MDHEN and SYDVKM. CDR3 length: 13 residues. Trimming removed 3 bases from V and 7 bases from J, with 10 bases in between. The CDR3 loop is CASSLQGWQPQHF. The DNA for the CDR3 is TGTGCCAGCAGTTTGCAGGGGTGGCAGCCCCAGCATTTT.

CDR3 DNA: TGTGCCGGAAAACAAAAACAGGGACCCTACGAGCAGTACTTC. Translated, it gives CAGKQKQGPYEQYF. This chain joins TRBV30 and TRBJ2-7; TRBD1 might be the D (6 bases). V was shortened by 8 bases and J by 2 bases, with 19 bases between the two germline ends. Germline-derived CDR1 and CDR2 are GTSNPN and SVGIG (reference sequence). CDR3 size: 14 residues.

This clone has a handful of counts. Distinct nucleotide sequences in the sample also encode this CDR3. V and J are TRBV6-5 and TRBJ1-1; TRBD1 might be the D (5 bases). Deletions cut 2 bases from V and 1 base from J, with 8 bases between. From germline, CDR1 is MNHEY and CDR2 SVGAGI. The CDR3 is 14 residues long. The CDR3 bases are TGTGCCAGCAGTTACGACAGAAAGAACACTGAAGCTTTCTTT. Protein sequence: CASSYDRKNTEAFF.

The chain uses TRBV7-6 and TRBJ2-3; maybe TRBD1 (5 bases). Germline lookup yields CDR1 SGHVS and CDR2 FNYEAQ. The CDR3 has 13 amino acids. V lost 8 bases and J 5 bases, leaving 14 bases between the germline ends. This CDR3 is CASAPGRGDTQYF. In nucleotides, the CDR3 is TGTGCCAGCGCTCCGGGTAGGGGAGATACGCAGTATTTT.

Here the CDR3 DNA reads TGTGCCAGCAGAACAACAGGGGGTTCTGAAGCTTTCTTT. Protein sequence: CASRTTGGSEAFF. The genes are TRBV7-8 and TRBJ1-1, with 8 nucleotides matching TRBD1. CDR1 is SGHVS and CDR2 is FQNEAQ in the germline V gene. CDR3 length equals 13 residues. Trimming removed 6 bases from V and 6 bases from J; junction bases left unmatched: 6.

V is TRBV6-1 and J is TRBJ1-5; TRBD1 matches 9 bases. Trimming cost V 6 bases and J 2 bases; bases outside gene matches: 5. The CDR3 is 15 residues long. CDR1 is MNHNS and CDR2 is SASEGT in the germline V gene. The CDR3 DNA reads TGTGCCAGCAGCCCGGACAGGGGCGGCAATCAGCCCCAGCATTTT. Its translation is CASSPDRGGNQPQHF.

V gene TRBV11-1 combines with J gene TRBJ2-7, with 7 bases matching TRBD1. Germline assignment: CDR1 SGHAT and CDR2 FQDESV (reference sequence). J gave up 2 bases and V 2 bases, and 3 bases lay outside the gene matches. This CDR3 is 14 amino acids long. In DNA, the CDR3 is TGTGCCAGCAGCTTAACCAGGGGGACCTACGAGCAGTACTTC. Protein: CASSLTRGTYEQYF.

The chain recombines TRBV5-6 with TRBJ2-5; D gene unclear. Between the trimmed V and J ends, which lost 0 bases and 3 bases, there was a span of 6 bases. There are 13 residues in the CDR3. Germline V gene lookup returns CDR1 SGHDT and CDR2 YYEEEE. CDR3 region: CASSLDEKETQYF. The CDR3 region has the DNA TGTGCCAGCAGCTTGGACGAAAAAGAGACCCAGTACTTC.

The CDR3 loop reads CASSSGGGRARETQYF. DNA of the CDR3: TGTGCCAGTAGTTCCGGTGGCGGGAGGGCCCGAGAGACCCAGTACTTC. The chain employs TRBV19 and TRBJ2-5; TRBD2 matches at 9 bases. The V and J ends lost 5 bases and 4 bases, in that order; junction bases with no gene match: 11. In germline, CDR1 is LNHDA, CDR2 SQIVND (reference sequence). The length of the CDR3 is 16 residues.

The gene calls are TRBV6-1 and TRBJ2-7, with 9 bases lining up with TRBD1. The germline gives CDR1 MNHNS, CDR2 SASEGT. CDR3 length equals 17 residues. The V and J ends lost 2 bases and 2 bases, in that order; junction bases with no gene match: 10. The CDR3 DNA reads TGTGCCAGCAGTGAACCCTCCGGGACAGGGTACACCTACGAGCAGTACTTC. Residues: CASSEPSGTGYTYEQYF.

V usage is TRBV18 and J usage is TRBJ2-3, with TRBD1 as a possible D gene (6 bases). The CDR3 runs 16 residues. The germline V gene encodes CDR1 KGHSH and CDR2 LQKENI. Trimming cost V 2 bases and J 2 bases, with 14 bases left between them. The CDR3 DNA sequence: TGTGCCAGCTCACCATCAGGGGCCGCTTACACAGATACGCAGTATTTT. Translated: CASSPSGAAYTDTQYF.

The rearrangement links TRBV4-2 to TRBJ1-3; 7 nucleotides match TRBD1. Germline lookup yields CDR1 LGHNA and CDR2 YNFKEQ. The CDR3 runs to 16 residues. J gave up 2 bases and V 5 bases, and 9 bases lay outside the gene matches. The CDR3 DNA is TGTGCCAGCAGCTCAAAAACGGGGACAGCTGGAAACACCATATATTTT. This translates into CASSSKTGTAGNTIYF.

The rearrangement uses TRBV6-1 and TRBJ1-4; D is ambiguous. Germline V gene lookup returns CDR1 MNHNS and CDR2 SASEGT. The CDR3 has 11 amino acids. Trimming shortened V by 1 base and J by 10 bases, and 4 bases separated the two germline ends. CDR3 in DNA: TGTGCCAGCAGTGAAGGGCCAAAACTGTTTTTT. It is translated as CASSEGPKLFF.

The rearrangement links TRBV5-4 to TRBJ1-1; 9 bases line up with TRBD1. CDR3 length: 14 amino acids. V was clipped by 3 bases and J by 6 bases; unmatched bases: 6. Looked up from germline, CDR1 is SGHNT and CDR2 is YYREEE (reference sequence). The CDR3 sequence is CASSSGTGRAEAFF. CDR3 nucleotide sequence: TGTGCCAGCAGCTCCGGGACAGGGAGGGCTGAAGCTTTCTTT.

This clone was detected a few times. As DNA, the CDR3 is TGTGCCAGCAGCTCGCGCACAGATACGCAGTATTTT. Its translation: CASSSRTDTQYF. The chain links TRBV7-8 to TRBJ2-3; D not certain. This CDR3 has 12 amino acids. CDR1 SGHVS and CDR2 FQNEAQ come from the germline V gene. Trimming removed 4 bases at V and 1 base at J, with 3 bases between.

The chain is built from TRBV7-9 and TRBJ2-7; 7 bases fit TRBD1. The CDR3 length is 14 residues. V dropped 2 bases and J dropped 2; count of bases not matched to a gene: 3. From germline, CDR1 is SEHNR and CDR2 FQNEAQ (reference sequence). This chain's CDR3 is CASSLKGATYEQYF. Here the CDR3 DNA reads TGTGCCAGCAGCTTAAAGGGGGCCACCTACGAGCAGTACTTC.

CDR3 in DNA: TGTGCCAGCAGTGAATTCTTGGAGCAGTACTTC. It codes for CASSEFLEQYF. V gene TRBV6-1 combines with J gene TRBJ2-7; the D is unclear. The V and J ends lost 2 bases and 7 bases respectively, with 6 bases between them. The CDR3 extends over 11 amino acids. CDR1 and CDR2 from the germline V gene are MNHNS and SASEGT.

This chain's CDR3 is CASSLTSGRSYNEQFF. The CDR3 nucleotides read TGCGCCAGCAGCCTGACTAGCGGGAGGTCCTACAATGAGCAGTTCTTC. The V and J genes are TRBV5-1 and TRBJ2-1, with 13 bases matching TRBD2. J was trimmed by 1 base and V by 4 bases; bases with no gene match: 2. The V gene's germline CDR1 is SGHRS and CDR2 YFSETQ. The CDR3 extends over 16 amino acids.